The rows below give T cell receptor beta chains drawn from one sample of a study of cytomegalovirus exposure and HLA in healthy donors. Using immunoSEQ multiplex PCR, the repertoire was profiled, and TCRdb retains in-frame clones only, with some absent. Of 150,000 to 200,000 clones listed, roughly 80% are singletons. The sequenced sample was PBMCs. All receptors derive from a man aged 50 to 59 in good health and CMV-seronegative. Each CDR3 is given with its conserved first and last residue.

J | V | CDR3
TRBJ2-7 | TRBV7-9 | CSSSYDSQQYF
TRBJ2-7 | TRBV5-5 | CASSLGTAQYEQYF
TRBJ2-5 | TRBV11-2 | CASSHPGLIGTQYF
TRBJ2-5 | TRBV11-2 | CASSPRETQYF
TRBJ1-5 | TRBV4-1 | CASSQDRAGNQPQHF
TRBJ2-2 | TRBV4-3 | CASSPESAANTGELFF
TRBJ1-1 | TRBV18 | CASSQLMTGGNTEAFF
TRBJ2-5 | TRBV7-9 | CASSPSGGFEETQYF
TRBJ1-6 | TRBV9 | CASSVREGNSPLHF
TRBJ1-2 | TRBV6-1 | CASFQTGAKGGGYTF
TRBJ1-4 | TRBV14 | CASSPGQGYEKLFF
TRBJ2-7 | TRBV5-4 | CASSLAPGGGLLYEQYF
TRBJ1-3 | TRBV9 | CASSASTGTGNTIYF
TRBJ2-6 | TRBV5-4 | CASSLGGSSGANVLTF
TRBJ2-7 | TRBV6-1 | CASGGQGNYEQYF
TRBJ2-3 | TRBV2 | CASGRASGNTQYF
TRBJ2-3 | TRBV5-1 | CASSQTSGGASDTQYF
TRBJ1-2 | TRBV7-2 | CASSLGRAKSSYGYTF
TRBJ2-1 | TRBV19 | CASSFQGAAYNEQFF
TRBJ2-1 | TRBV19 | CASSIRRVNEQFF
TRBJ1-1 | TRBV2 | CASSEGGGTEAFF
TRBJ1-6 | TRBV6-5 | CASSGQGRSPLHF
TRBJ1-3 | TRBV7-6 | CASSLTGGGNTIYF
TRBJ1-1 | TRBV6-6 | CASSYSRGNTEAFF
TRBJ2-5 | TRBV7-2 | CASSRGGGETQYF
TRBJ2-3 | TRBV9 | CASSVGDRGISDTQYF
TRBJ2-2 | TRBV27 | CASSSWGGYTGELFF
TRBJ2-1 | TRBV30 | CAWSGWLAGDEQFF
TRBJ1-6 | TRBV9 | CASSVGPQRVYNSPLHF
TRBJ1-4 | TRBV7-2 | CASSLNQQGGEKLFF
TRBJ1-5 | TRBV6-6 | CATRTGVSNQPQHF
TRBJ2-5 | TRBV5-4 | CASSLTGIETQYF
TRBJ2-5 | TRBV27 | CASSSGQGLGGTQETQYF
TRBJ1-5 | TRBV19 | CASRGQGRNQPQHF
TRBJ1-2 | TRBV5-4 | CASSLSPGVANYGYTF
TRBJ2-3 | TRBV30 | CAWSSSTDTQYF
TRBJ1-4 | TRBV7-6 | CASSLDTGGGEKLFF